The 9 T cell receptor beta chains reported below all come from one sample, sequenced in a study of blood T cell repertoires in COVID-19. The table came from immunoSEQ multiplex PCR; TCRdb's copy has only in-frame clones and leaves some out. Of some 300,000 clones listed, around nine tenths are singletons. The sample taken for sequencing was peripheral blood. The origin of the receptors is a man aged 65 to 79 with acute or convalescent COVID-19.

J is TRBJ2-5 and V is TRBV11-2, with 10 bases that match TRBD2. The germline V gene has CDR1 SGHAT and CDR2 FQNNGV. This CDR3 spans 14 amino acids. With 5 bases clipped from V and 4 bases from J, the junction kept 4 bases outside the gene matches. The CDR3 DNA sequence: TGTGCCAGCAGCGCTAGCGGGAGTAGAGAGACCCAGTACTTC. Amino acids: CASSASGSRETQYF.

The rearrangement uses TRBV7-2 and TRBJ1-1, with D hard to call. The CDR3 runs 14 residues. The germline V gene has CDR1 SGHTA and CDR2 FQGNSA. V lost 1 base and J lost 7, with 13 bases in between. CDR3 coding DNA: TGTGCCAGCAGCTTAGGAGGTAATAGTGGTGAAGCTTTCTTT. Translating gives CASSLGGNSGEAFF.

This chain joins TRBV5-1 and TRBJ2-7; D perhaps matches TRBD2 (5 bases). Germline V gene lookup returns CDR1 SGHRS and CDR2 YFSETQ. V shed 5 bases and J shed 1 base, with 13 bases lying between them. The CDR3 runs 14 residues. Here the CDR3 DNA reads TGCGCCAGCAGAGAGGGTATTAGGTCCTACGAGCAGTACTTC. The encoded protein is CASREGIRSYEQYF.

The V call is TRBV19, the J call TRBJ2-3; 7 positions match TRBD2. This CDR3 is built from 15 residues. The germline V gene has CDR1 LNHDA and CDR2 SQIVND (reference sequence). The V gene end was trimmed by 5 bases and the J gene end by 1 base; junction bases not matched to a gene: 6. This chain's CDR3 is CASSLGAGGTDTQYF. The CDR3 DNA reads TGTGCCAGTAGTTTGGGTGCGGGGGGCACAGATACGCAGTATTTT.

The chain joins TRBV3-1 (or the pseudogene TRBV3-2) to TRBJ2-7; D is possibly TRBD2 (6 bases). The CDR3 runs to 13 residues. Trimming took off 4 bases at V and 4 bases at J, with 11 bases between the two ends. Germline values: CDR1 LGHDT, CDR2 YNNKEL (reference sequence). CDR3 in amino acids: CASSLGTSYEQYF. The CDR3 DNA is TGTGCCAGCAGCCTCGGGACTTCTTACGAGCAGTACTTC.

This clone was detected once. The rearrangement uses TRBV5-8 and TRBJ2-7, with TRBD1 matching over 9 bases. The CDR3 spans 13 residues. Trimming removed 4 bases from V and 2 bases from J; junction bases left unmatched: 1. Germline CDR1 reads SGHTS; CDR2 reads YDEGEE. CDR3 protein: CASSRTGAYEQYF. DNA for the CDR3: TGTGCCAGCAGCCGGACAGGGGCCTACGAGCAGTACTTC.

The chain links TRBV6-2 or TRBV6-3 to TRBJ1-5; D is unclear. Germline CDR1 reads MNHEY; CDR2 reads SVGEGT. Between the trimmed V and J ends, which lost 0 bases and 9 bases, there was a span of 18 bases. The CDR3 length is 16 residues. CDR3 coding DNA: TGTGCCAGCAGTTACTCGCCTACCCTTGTCCGCGGGCCCCAGCATTTT. The encoded protein is CASSYSPTLVRGPQHF.

The chain couples TRBV5-5 to TRBJ2-3; TRBD2 matches at 8 bases. Germline loops: CDR1 SGHKS, CDR2 YYEKEE (reference sequence). V gave up 4 bases and J gave up 3 bases; unmatched junction bases: 7. The CDR3 is 15 amino acids. The CDR3 sequence: CASSQAGVTTDTQYF. The CDR3 DNA reads TGTGCCAGCAGCCAAGCGGGAGTGACGACAGATACGCAGTATTTT.

This clone was detected only a few times. The chain has TRBV9 and TRBJ1-2, with 7 bases that match TRBD1. CDR1 and CDR2 (germline): SGDLS, YYNGEE. The CDR3 length is 16 residues. Losses at the gene ends were 3 bases for V and 6 bases for J; bases not matched to a gene: 14. Here the CDR3 DNA reads TGTGCCAGCAGCGGACCCGGGACAGCCTTTGGAAATGGCTACACCTTC. This sequence encodes CASSGPGTAFGNGYTF.